These 27 T cell receptor beta chains share one sample of origin, sequenced in a study of blood T cell repertoires in COVID-19. TCRdb's table, derived via immunoSEQ multiplex PCR, lists solely in-frame clones and lacks some. Of around 260,000 clones in the sample, more than 70% were seen once. Sequences were obtained from peripheral blood. These TCRs come from a woman aged 45-59 years with acute or convalescent COVID-19.

This chain links TRBV19 with TRBJ2-1, with TRBD1 as a possible D gene (6 bases). Germline V gives CDR1 LNHDA, CDR2 SQIVND (reference sequence). CDR3 length equals 15 residues. Trimming removed 3 bases at V and 5 bases at J, with 14 bases between. This chain's CDR3 is CASSMMRPGDNEQFF. The CDR3 DNA is TGTGCCAGTAGTATGATGAGGCCAGGGGACAATGAGCAGTTCTTC.

This chain connects TRBV30 to TRBJ2-7; 9 bases match TRBD2. V lost 7 bases to trimming and J lost 4 bases; unmatched junction nucleotides: 2. Germline CDR1 and CDR2: GTSNPN and SVGIG (reference sequence). This CDR3 comprises 11 residues. As DNA, the CDR3 is TGTGCCTCCGCGGGAGGGTACGAGCAGTACTTC. Protein: CASAGGYEQYF.

Only one count was recorded for this clone. This chain connects TRBV10-3 to TRBJ2-7; 7 bases line up with TRBD2. The CDR3 covers 16 residues. Germline-derived CDR1 and CDR2 are ENHRY and SYGVKD. In DNA, the CDR3 is TGTGCTCACTCGACAGCGTTAGCGGGCGGGACCTACGAGCAGTACTTC. Translated, it gives CAHSTALAGGTYEQYF.

The genes are TRBV9 and TRBJ1-2, with D uncertain. CDR1 is SGDLS and CDR2 is YYNGEE in the germline V gene. The CDR3 is 14 residues long. V dropped 1 base and J dropped 2 bases, with 9 bases sitting between them. The CDR3 protein is CASSVRERNYGYTF. Here the CDR3 DNA reads TGTGCCAGCAGCGTACGGGAGAGGAACTATGGCTACACCTTC.

The chain is built from TRBV7-9 and TRBJ1-2; 7 nucleotides line up with TRBD1. Germline values: CDR1 SEHNR, CDR2 FQNEAQ (reference sequence). The trim removed 7 bases at V and 8 bases at J, leaving 10 bases unmatched. The CDR3 covers 13 residues. This CDR3 reads CASNRGTEGGYTF. The CDR3 DNA reads TGTGCCAGCAATAGAGGGACAGAAGGCGGCTACACCTTC.

The genes are TRBV2 and TRBJ1-1, with D hard to call. CDR1 is SNHLY and CDR2 is FYNNEI in the germline V gene. The CDR3 spans 14 residues. Trimming removed 5 bases at V and 4 bases at J, with 14 bases between. CDR3 in DNA: TGTGCCAGCAGTAAGGAGGGATCGAGCACTGAAGCTTTCTTT. This codes for CASSKEGSSTEAFF.

The CDR3 loop reads CASSYRRATNEKLFF. The CDR3, as DNA: TGTGCCAGCAGTTACAGGAGAGCAACTAATGAAAAACTGTTTTTT. The rearrangement joins TRBV6-5 to TRBJ1-4; D uncertain. Trimming took off 2 bases at V and 0 bases at J, with 7 bases between the two ends. There are 15 residues in the CDR3. Germline CDR1 and CDR2: MNHEY and SVGAGI.

CDR3 nucleotides: TGCGCCAGCAGCCAAGAGGCTAGCGGGACCTACAATGAGCAGTTCTTC. Residues: CASSQEASGTYNEQFF. The chain couples TRBV4-1 to TRBJ2-1; 9 bases are a match to TRBD2. V trimming: 0 bases; J trimming: 2 bases; junction bases outside the gene matches: 2. CDR1 and CDR2 (germline): MGHRA, YSYEKL. The CDR3 length is 16 residues.

The chain uses TRBV10-3 and TRBJ1-3; D not resolved. V dropped 7 bases and J dropped 0 bases, with 10 bases sitting between them. CDR1 and CDR2 (germline): ENHRY, SYGVKD. The CDR3 is made up of 14 amino acids. The CDR3 region is CAINRESSGNTIYF. The CDR3 DNA sequence: TGTGCCATCAACCGGGAATCCTCTGGAAACACCATATATTTT.

CDR3 nucleotides: TGCGCCAGCAGCCAATTGACAGGGAATGGCTATGGCTACACCTTC. Translating it yields CASSQLTGNGYGYTF. This sequence joins TRBV4-3 and TRBJ1-2, with TRBD1 matching 7 bases. Per germline, CDR1 LGHNA and CDR2 YSLEER. V gave up 2 bases and J gave up 4 bases; unmatched junction bases: 7. This CDR3 comprises 15 residues.

J is TRBJ2-7 and V is TRBV14; TRBD1 agrees at 8 bases. The CDR3 is made up of 14 amino acids. Germline assignment: CDR1 SGHDN and CDR2 FVKESK. J was trimmed by 3 bases and V by 4 bases; bases with no gene match: 5. The CDR3 protein is CASSLQGVDYEQYF. DNA of the CDR3: TGTGCCAGCAGCCTACAGGGGGTAGACTACGAGCAGTACTTC.

The genes are TRBV21-1 and TRBJ2-5; the listed D gene, TRBD1, was not tested against the DNA. TRBV21-1 is labeled a pseudogene. This CDR3 is built from 18 residues. The DNA of the CDR3 is TGTGCCAGCAGCACAACTTCATTGACAGACAAAAGTGGAGAGACCCAGTACTTC. The encoded protein is CASSTTSLTDKSGETQYF.

The J gene is TRBJ2-2, the V gene TRBV6-5, with 11 bases matching TRBD1. The CDR3 has 14 residues. The J segment lost 6 bases and the V segment lost 7 bases, leaving 4 bases of the junction unmatched. CDR1 is MNHEY, CDR2 SVGAGI, per germline. This CDR3 reads CASTRTGGSGELFF. Here the CDR3 DNA reads TGTGCCAGCACCCGGACAGGGGGCTCCGGGGAGCTGTTTTTT.

The chain is built from TRBV7-3 and TRBJ1-5, with no clear D. With 5 bases removed from V and 10 bases from J, the gap between germline ends came to 15 bases. Germline CDR1 is SGHTA and CDR2 is FQGTGA. This CDR3 comprises 13 residues. In nucleotides, the CDR3 is TGTGCCAGCAGCCCCTACTTAAGACAACCCCAGCATTTT. It encodes CASSPYLRQPQHF.

The chain employs TRBV30 and TRBJ2-1; 7 bases match TRBD2. The V segment lost 4 bases and the J segment 4 bases; nucleotides outside the gene matches: 7. The length of the CDR3 is 14 residues. Germline CDR1 is GTSNPN and CDR2 is SVGIG (reference sequence). The CDR3 sequence is CAWKWREGYNEQFF. In DNA form, the CDR3 reads TGTGCCTGGAAATGGAGGGAGGGATACAATGAGCAGTTCTTC.

The J gene is TRBJ2-5, the V gene TRBV5-8; 7 bases align to TRBD1. The germline gives CDR1 SGHTS, CDR2 YDEGEE. The V and J ends lost 0 bases and 4 bases, in that order; junction bases with no gene match: 6. The CDR3 runs to 15 residues. The chain's CDR3 is CASSLAPGQLETQYF. Written as DNA, the CDR3 is TGTGCCAGCAGCTTGGCCCCGGGACAGCTAGAGACCCAGTACTTC. Based on the CDR3 plus reference TRBV5-8 and TRBJ2-5, the full variable domain is EAGVTQSPTHLIKTRGQQATLRCSPISGHTSVYWYQQALGLGLQFLLWYDEGEERNRGNFPPRFSGRQFPNYSSELNVNALELEDSALYLCASSLAPGQLETQYFGPGTRLLVL.

The chain recombines TRBV14 with TRBJ2-7; 9 bases agree with TRBD1. Per the germline V gene, CDR1 is SGHDN and CDR2 is FVKESK. This CDR3 spans 14 amino acids. Unmatched junction bases numbered 7, after V lost 5 bases and J lost 5 bases. The CDR3: CASSARDRAHEQYF. Here the CDR3 DNA reads TGTGCCAGCAGCGCGCGGGACAGGGCCCACGAGCAGTACTTC.

CDR3 sequence: CSVEREMAEAFF. CDR3 DNA sequence: TGCAGCGTTGAAAGGGAGATGGCTGAAGCTTTCTTT. This sequence joins TRBV29-1 and TRBJ1-1, with D hard to call. The CDR3 contains 12 residues. Trimming took off 2 bases at V and 6 bases at J, with 10 bases between the two ends. In germline, CDR1 is SQVTM, CDR2 ANQGSEA.

The J gene is TRBJ2-3, the V gene TRBV5-1, with a possible D match to TRBD2 (6 bases). The V end was cut by 2 bases, the J end by 0 bases, with 10 bases between. Germline values: CDR1 SGHRS, CDR2 YFSETQ. The CDR3 is made up of 15 amino acids. The CDR3: CASSFEGRSTDTQYF. CDR3 nucleotides: TGCGCCAGCAGCTTCGAGGGGAGGAGCACAGATACGCAGTATTTT.

The genes are TRBV3-1 (or the pseudogene TRBV3-2) and TRBJ2-7; 8 bases map to TRBD1. V lost 2 bases to trimming and J lost 4 bases; unmatched junction nucleotides: 7. Germline V gene sequence: CDR1 LGHDT, CDR2 YNNKEL (reference sequence). The CDR3 covers 15 residues. The CDR3 sequence is CASSQLAGGWYEQYF. The CDR3 region has the DNA TGTGCCAGCAGCCAACTGGCAGGGGGCTGGTACGAGCAGTACTTC.

The rearrangement links TRBV7-9 to TRBJ1-5; 9 nucleotides line up with TRBD1. This CDR3 is built from 19 residues. V was clipped by 1 base and J by 0 bases; unmatched bases: 10. Looked up from germline, CDR1 is SEHNR and CDR2 is FQNEAQ (reference sequence). CDR3 in amino acids: CASSLVRTGEEGSNQPQHF. CDR3 sequence (DNA): TGTGCCAGCAGCTTAGTGCGGACAGGGGAAGAGGGTAGCAATCAGCCCCAGCATTTT.

This sequence joins TRBV30 and TRBJ2-7, with TRBD2 matching 10 bases. CDR3 length equals 15 residues. V was clipped by 1 base and J by 1 base; unmatched bases: 4. Germline V gene data show CDR1 as GTSNPN and CDR2 as SVGIG (reference sequence). For the CDR3, the DNA is TGTGCCTGGAGTGAGCGGGGGGGCCGATCCTACGAGCAGTACTTC. Its protein product is CAWSERGGRSYEQYF.

V is TRBV5-4 and J is TRBJ2-1; TRBD2 matches at 14 bases. This CDR3 has 16 amino acids. Germline loops: CDR1 SGHNT, CDR2 YYREEE (reference sequence). After removal of 3 bases from V and 12 bases from J, the junction contained 11 bases not matched to a gene. This CDR3 reads CASSSGTSGSDGRQFF. The CDR3 coding sequence is TGTGCCAGCAGCTCCGGGACTAGCGGGAGTGATGGTCGGCAGTTCTTC.

The chain recombines TRBV9 with TRBJ1-1; D ambiguous. The CDR3 totals 15 residues. The V end lost 0 bases, the J end lost 2 bases, and 11 bases lay between the germline ends. Germline loops: CDR1 SGDLS, CDR2 YYNGEE. CDR3 sequence (DNA): TGTGCCAGCAGCGTAGGGGTGCGAGGTAACACTGAAGCTTTCTTT. This translates into CASSVGVRGNTEAFF.

The CDR3 DNA reads as TGTGCCAGCAGCGGAAGACTAGCGGAAAACTCCTACGAGCAGTACTTC. Translated: CASSGRLAENSYEQYF. J is TRBJ2-7 and V is TRBV7-8, with 9 bases lining up with TRBD2. This CDR3 spans 16 amino acids. J gave up 0 bases and V 5 bases, and 8 bases lay outside the gene matches. Germline CDR1 reads SGHVS; CDR2 reads FQNEAQ.

The chain carries TRBV6-5 and TRBJ1-2; TRBD1 agrees at 7 bases. Losses at the gene ends were 2 bases for V and 6 bases for J; bases not matched to a gene: 6. Germline CDR1 is MNHEY and CDR2 is SVGAGI. The CDR3 length is 14 residues. CDR3 amino acids: CASSYVPDRDGYTF. Here the CDR3 DNA reads TGTGCCAGCAGTTACGTTCCTGACAGGGATGGCTACACCTTC.

The V and J genes are TRBV19 and TRBJ1-5, with 7 bases that match TRBD1. V lost 4 bases to trimming and J lost 0 bases; unmatched junction nucleotides: 9. From germline, CDR1 is LNHDA and CDR2 SQIVND (reference sequence). The CDR3 sequence is 17 residues long. The CDR3 region has the DNA TGTGCCAGTAGTAGAACAGGACAGGTCTTTAGCAATCAGCCCCAGCATTTT. This codes for CASSRTGQVFSNQPQHF. The entire variable domain, with the rest obtained from reference TRBV19 and TRBJ1-5, is as follows: DGGITQSPKYLFRKEGQNVTLSCEQNLNHDAMYWYRQDPGQGLRLIYYSQIVNDFQKGDIAEGYSVSREKKESFPLTVTSAQKNPTAFYLCASSRTGQVFSNQPQHFGDGTRLSIL.